This TCR beta chain was retrieved from a study of T cells in Graves' hyperthyroidism and ophthalmopathy. TCR beta CDR3 regions were amplified from RNA transcripts. During a first-round RT-PCR of the TCR CDR3, the HTBI primer set was used. TCRdb redid the calling of the multiplex PCR reads with MiXCR, one entry per CDR3 protein. The sample holds 30,000 to 40,000 distinct CDR3 sequences, approximately 52% seen once. The length of the CDR3 is 14 residues. V trimming: 2 bases; J trimming: 7 bases; junction bases outside the gene matches: 3. CDR1 is GTSNPN, CDR2 SVGIG, per germline (reference sequence). This clonotype was seen many times.

The TCR comes from a man aged 35 to 55 with Graves' ophthalmopathy. The chain recombines TRBV30 with TRBJ2-1; TRBD2 matches at 12 bases. Material for sequencing was blood. This CDR3 reads CAWSKGLAGNEQFF. Written as DNA, the CDR3 is TGTGCCTGGAGTAAGGGACTAGCGGGTAATGAGCAGTTCTTC. Full variable domain (outside the CDR3, taken from reference TRBV30 and TRBJ2-1): SQTIHQWPATLVQPVGSPLSLECTVEGTSNPNLYWYRQAAGRGLQLLFYSVGIGQISSEVPQNLSASRPQDRQFILSSKKLLLSDSGFYLCAWSKGLAGNEQFFGPGTRLTVL.